This T cell receptor beta chain was retrieved from a study of glioma-infiltrating T cells. TCR alpha and beta CDR3 regions were amplified from RNA using iRepertoire nested multiplex PCR. Input was roughly 85-450 ng of tissue mRNA or PBMC total RNA. TCRdb reprocessed the multiplex PCR reads with MiXCR, giving one entry per CDR3 protein. Found here are about 140,000 distinct CDR3 sequences, around 40% of them singletons; the top ten hold more than 15%. The V and J ends lost 5 bases and 1 base respectively, with 18 bases between them. The CDR3 has 15 amino acids. From germline, CDR1 is DFQATT and CDR2 SNEGSKA (reference sequence). General study points: Tissue and blood shared very few CDR3 sequences. Tissue-blood divergence was below expectation in non-neoplastic patients, above in gliomas.

There are a few counts of this clonotype. As yet, its antigen is unknown. Sequencing was done on a sample of glioma tissue, nonneoplastic brain tissue, or PBMCs (not recorded which). This TCR came from a human donor with low-grade glioma or glioblastoma, undergoing nonglioma brain surgery, or in good health (not recorded which). The rearrangement links TRBV20-1 to TRBJ2-7; D is ambiguous. In DNA form, the CDR3 reads TGCAGTGCTCTCTCTCCGTTAGATGGATCCTACGAGCAGTACTTC. This translates into CSALSPLDGSYEQYF.